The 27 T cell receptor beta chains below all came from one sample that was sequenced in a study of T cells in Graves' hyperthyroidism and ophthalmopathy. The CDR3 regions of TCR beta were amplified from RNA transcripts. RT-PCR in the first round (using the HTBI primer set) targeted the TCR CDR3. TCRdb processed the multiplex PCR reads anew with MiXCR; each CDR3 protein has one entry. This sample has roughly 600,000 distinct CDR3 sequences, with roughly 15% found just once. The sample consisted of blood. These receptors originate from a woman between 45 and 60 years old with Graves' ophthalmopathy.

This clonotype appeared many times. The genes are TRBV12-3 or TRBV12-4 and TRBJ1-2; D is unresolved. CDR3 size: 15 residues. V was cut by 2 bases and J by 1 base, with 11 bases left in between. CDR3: CASSLLGTFNYGYTF. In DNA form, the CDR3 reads TGTGCCAGCAGTTTACTCGGAACTTTTAACTATGGCTACACCTTC.

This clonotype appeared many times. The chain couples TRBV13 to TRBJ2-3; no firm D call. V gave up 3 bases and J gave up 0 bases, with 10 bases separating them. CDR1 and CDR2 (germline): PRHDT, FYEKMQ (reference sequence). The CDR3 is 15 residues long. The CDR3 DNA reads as TGTGCCAGCAGCTTGACGGAAACTAGCACAGATACGCAGTATTTT. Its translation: CASSLTETSTDTQYF.

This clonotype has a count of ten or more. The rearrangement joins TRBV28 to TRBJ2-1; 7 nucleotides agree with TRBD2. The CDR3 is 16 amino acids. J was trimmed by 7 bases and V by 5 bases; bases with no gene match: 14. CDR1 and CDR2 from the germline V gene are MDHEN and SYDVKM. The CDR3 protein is CASSPGGRPLGNEQFF. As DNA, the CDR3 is TGTGCCAGCAGTCCGGGGGGTAGGCCCTTAGGGAATGAGCAGTTCTTC.

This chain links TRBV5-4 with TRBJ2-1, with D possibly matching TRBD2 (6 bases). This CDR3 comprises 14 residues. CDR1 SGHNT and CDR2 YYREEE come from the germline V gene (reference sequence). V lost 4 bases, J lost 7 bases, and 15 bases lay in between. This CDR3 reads CASSPWTTSNEQFF. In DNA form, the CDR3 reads TGTGCCAGCAGCCCTTGGACTACTTCAAATGAGCAGTTCTTC. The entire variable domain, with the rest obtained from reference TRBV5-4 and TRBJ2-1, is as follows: ETGVTQSPTHLIKTRGQQVTLRCSSQSGHNTVSWYQQALGQGPQFIFQYYREEENGRGNFPPRFSGLQFPNYSSELNVNALELDDSALYLCASSPWTTSNEQFFGPGTRLTVL.

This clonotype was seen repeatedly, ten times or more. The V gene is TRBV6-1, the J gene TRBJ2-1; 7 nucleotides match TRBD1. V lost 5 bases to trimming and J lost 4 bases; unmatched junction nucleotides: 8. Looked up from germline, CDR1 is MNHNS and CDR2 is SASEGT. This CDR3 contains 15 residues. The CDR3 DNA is TGTGCCAGCAGTCGGGACAGCCCTCCTTACAATGAGCAGTTCTTC. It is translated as CASSRDSPPYNEQFF.

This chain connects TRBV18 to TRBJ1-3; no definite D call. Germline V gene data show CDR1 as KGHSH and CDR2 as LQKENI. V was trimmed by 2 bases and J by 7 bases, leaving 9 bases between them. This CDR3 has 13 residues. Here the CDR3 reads CASSPSEWNTIYF. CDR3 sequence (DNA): TGTGCCAGCTCACCATCTGAGTGGAACACCATATATTTT.

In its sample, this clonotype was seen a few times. CDR3 amino acids: CASSPVKGGEGPYGYTF. The CDR3 DNA reads TGTGCCAGCTCACCGGTGAAGGGAGGGGAAGGCCCATATGGCTACACCTTC. The J gene is TRBJ1-2, the V gene TRBV18; D is possibly TRBD1 (5 bases). Germline CDR1 and CDR2: KGHSH and LQKENI. Trimming pared 3 bases from V and 5 bases from J, leaving 22 bases between. The CDR3 covers 17 residues.

The CDR3 is CASTPGRSTQETQYF. The CDR3 region has the DNA TGCGCCAGCACCCCTGGGCGATCAACCCAAGAGACCCAGTACTTC. This rearrangement joins TRBV5-1 to TRBJ2-5; D not resolved. Germline assignment: CDR1 SGHRS and CDR2 YFSETQ. V lost 6 bases and J lost 1, with 16 bases in between. The CDR3 has 15 amino acids.

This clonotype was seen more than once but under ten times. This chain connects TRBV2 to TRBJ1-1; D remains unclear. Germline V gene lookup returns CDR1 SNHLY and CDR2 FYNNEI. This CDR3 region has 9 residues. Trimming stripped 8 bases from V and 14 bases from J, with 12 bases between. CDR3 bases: TGTGCCAGCTCCTCTAGGGAATTCTTT. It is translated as CASSSREFF.

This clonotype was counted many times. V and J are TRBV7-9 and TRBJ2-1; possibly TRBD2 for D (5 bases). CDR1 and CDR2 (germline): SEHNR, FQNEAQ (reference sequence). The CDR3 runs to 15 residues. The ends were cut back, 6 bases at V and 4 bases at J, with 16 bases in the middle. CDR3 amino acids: CASSGPPRDYNEQFF. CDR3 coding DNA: TGTGCCAGCAGTGGGCCTCCCCGGGATTACAATGAGCAGTTCTTC.

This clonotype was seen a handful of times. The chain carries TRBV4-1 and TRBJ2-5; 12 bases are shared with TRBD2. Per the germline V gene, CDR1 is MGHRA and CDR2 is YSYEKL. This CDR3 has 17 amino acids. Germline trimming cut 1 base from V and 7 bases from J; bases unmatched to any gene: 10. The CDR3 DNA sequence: TGCGCCAGCAGCCAAGTAGGGCTAGCGGGAGGGTGGGGGACCCAGTACTTC. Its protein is CASSQVGLAGGWGTQYF.

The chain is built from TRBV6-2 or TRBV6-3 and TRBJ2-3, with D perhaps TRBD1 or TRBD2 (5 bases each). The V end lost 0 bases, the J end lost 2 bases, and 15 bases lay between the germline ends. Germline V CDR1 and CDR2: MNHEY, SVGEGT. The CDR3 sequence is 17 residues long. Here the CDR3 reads CASSYSRDPQPTDTQYF. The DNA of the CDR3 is TGTGCCAGCAGTTACTCCCGGGACCCTCAGCCCACAGATACGCAGTATTTT.

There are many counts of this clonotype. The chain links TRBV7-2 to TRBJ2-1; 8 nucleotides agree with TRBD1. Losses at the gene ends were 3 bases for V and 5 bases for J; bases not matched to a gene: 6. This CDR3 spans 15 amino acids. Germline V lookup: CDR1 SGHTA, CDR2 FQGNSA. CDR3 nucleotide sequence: TGTGCCAGCAGCTTGATGGGCAGGGGGCACAATGAGCAGTTCTTC. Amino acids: CASSLMGRGHNEQFF. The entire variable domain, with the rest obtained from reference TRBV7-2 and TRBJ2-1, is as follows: GAGVSQSPSNKVTEKGKDVELRCDPISGHTALYWYRQSLGQGLEFLIYFQGNSAPDKSGLPSDRFSAERTGGSVSTLTIQRTQQEDSAVYLCASSLMGRGHNEQFFGPGTRLTVL.

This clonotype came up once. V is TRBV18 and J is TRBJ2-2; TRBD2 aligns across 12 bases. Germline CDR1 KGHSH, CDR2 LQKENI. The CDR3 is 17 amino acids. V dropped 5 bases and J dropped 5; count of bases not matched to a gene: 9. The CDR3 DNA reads TGTGCCAGCTCAACGGGACTAGCGGGCCGTGGGACCGGGGAGCTGTTTTTT. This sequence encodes CASSTGLAGRGTGELFF.

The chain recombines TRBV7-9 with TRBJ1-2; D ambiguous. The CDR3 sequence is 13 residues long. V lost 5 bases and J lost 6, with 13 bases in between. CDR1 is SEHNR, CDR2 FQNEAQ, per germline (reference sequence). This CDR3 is CASSAEGVHGYTF. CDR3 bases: TGTGCCAGCAGCGCCGAGGGTGTCCATGGCTACACCTTC.

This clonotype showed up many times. The CDR3 DNA is TGTGCCAGCAGCCCGGACAGGGGCTCGCCCTACGAGCAGTACTTC. It is translated as CASSPDRGSPYEQYF. The gene calls are TRBV12-3 or TRBV12-4 and TRBJ2-7; 9 bases map to TRBD1. Trimming took 6 bases from V and 2 from J; bases not matched to a gene: 8. CDR3 length: 15 amino acids.

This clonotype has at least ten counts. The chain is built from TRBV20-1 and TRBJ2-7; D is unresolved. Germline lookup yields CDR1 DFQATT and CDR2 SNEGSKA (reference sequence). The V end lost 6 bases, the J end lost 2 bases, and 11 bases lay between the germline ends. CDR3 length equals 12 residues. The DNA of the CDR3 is TGCAGTGCGACCCACGGCCCCTACGAGCAGTACTTC. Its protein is CSATHGPYEQYF.

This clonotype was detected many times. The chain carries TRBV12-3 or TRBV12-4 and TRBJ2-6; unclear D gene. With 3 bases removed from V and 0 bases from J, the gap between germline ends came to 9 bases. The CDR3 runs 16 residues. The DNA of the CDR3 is TGTGCCAGCAGTTTCTTGTGGAACTCTGGGGCCAACGTCCTGACTTTC. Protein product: CASSFLWNSGANVLTF.

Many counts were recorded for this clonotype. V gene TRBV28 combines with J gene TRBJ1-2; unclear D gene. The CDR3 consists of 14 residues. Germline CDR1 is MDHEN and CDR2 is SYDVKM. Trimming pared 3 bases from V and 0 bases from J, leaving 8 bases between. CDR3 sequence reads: CASSFIPPNYGYTF. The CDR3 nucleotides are TGTGCCAGCAGTTTTATCCCTCCTAACTATGGCTACACCTTC.

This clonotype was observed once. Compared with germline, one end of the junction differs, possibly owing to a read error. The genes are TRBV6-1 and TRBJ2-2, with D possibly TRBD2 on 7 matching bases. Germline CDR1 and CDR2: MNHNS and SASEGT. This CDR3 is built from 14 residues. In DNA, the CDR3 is TGTGCCAGCGCGAGGGGGGGAAACACCGAGGAGCTGTTTTTT. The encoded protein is CASARGGNTEELFF.

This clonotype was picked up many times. In DNA form, the CDR3 reads TGTGCCAGCAGTTTCCTAGCCGGGACAGGGGGCGCGTACGAGCAGTACTTC. It codes for CASSFLAGTGGAYEQYF. V is TRBV28 and J is TRBJ2-7; TRBD1 agrees at 12 bases. Germline values: CDR1 MDHEN, CDR2 SYDVKM. V was pared by 3 bases and J by 4 bases, with 10 bases of the junction left unmatched. This CDR3 has 17 amino acids.

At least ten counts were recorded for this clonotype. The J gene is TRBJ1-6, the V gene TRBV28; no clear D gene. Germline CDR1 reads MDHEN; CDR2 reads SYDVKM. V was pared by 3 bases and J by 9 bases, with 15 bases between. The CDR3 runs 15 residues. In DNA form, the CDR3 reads TGTGCCAGCAGTTTTGGTCGGTCCAGTGGTTCACCCCTCCACTTT. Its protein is CASSFGRSSGSPLHF.

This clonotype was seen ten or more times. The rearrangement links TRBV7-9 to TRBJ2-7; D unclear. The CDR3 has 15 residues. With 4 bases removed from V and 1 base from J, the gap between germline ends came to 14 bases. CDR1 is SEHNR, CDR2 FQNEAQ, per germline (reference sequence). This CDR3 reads CASSSRPDVSYEQYF. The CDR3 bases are TGTGCCAGCAGCTCGCGCCCCGACGTGTCCTACGAGCAGTACTTC.

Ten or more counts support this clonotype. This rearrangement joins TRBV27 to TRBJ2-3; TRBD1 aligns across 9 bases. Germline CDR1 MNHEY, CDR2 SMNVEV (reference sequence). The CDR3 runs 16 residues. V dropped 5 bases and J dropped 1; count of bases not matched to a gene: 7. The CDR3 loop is CASSPRTGVGTDTQYF. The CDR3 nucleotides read TGTGCCAGCAGTCCCCGGACAGGGGTGGGCACAGATACGCAGTATTTT.

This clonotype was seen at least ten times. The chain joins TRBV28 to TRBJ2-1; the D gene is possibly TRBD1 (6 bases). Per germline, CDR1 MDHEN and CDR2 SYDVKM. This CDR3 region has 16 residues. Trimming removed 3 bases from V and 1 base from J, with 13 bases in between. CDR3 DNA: TGTGCCAGCAGTTTGTCCACAGGGATGTCCTACAATGAGCAGTTCTTC. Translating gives CASSLSTGMSYNEQFF.

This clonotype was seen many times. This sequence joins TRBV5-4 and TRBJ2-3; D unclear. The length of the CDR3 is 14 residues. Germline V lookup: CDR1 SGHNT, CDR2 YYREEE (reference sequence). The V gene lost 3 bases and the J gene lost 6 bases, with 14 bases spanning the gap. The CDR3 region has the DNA TGTGCCAGCAGCTCGGAAAGTGGGTCTGATACGCAGTATTTT. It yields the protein CASSSESGSDTQYF.

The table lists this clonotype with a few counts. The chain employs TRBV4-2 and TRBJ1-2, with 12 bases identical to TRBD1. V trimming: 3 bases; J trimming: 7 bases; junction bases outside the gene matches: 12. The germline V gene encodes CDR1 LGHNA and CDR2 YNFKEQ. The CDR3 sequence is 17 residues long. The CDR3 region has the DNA TGTGCCAGCAGCCAGGGACAGGGGGCGCTTTGGTATTCTGGCTACACCTTC. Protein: CASSQGQGALWYSGYTF.